Listed below are T cell receptor beta chains from one sample, sequenced in a study of OX40 agonist ivuxolimab in advanced cancers. Measured with immunoSEQ multiplex PCR; TCRdb has only the in-frame clones, and not every one. The repertoire includes about 18,000 clones, more than 65% of them detected once, and about a sixth sits in the top ten. This material consisted of CD4+ or CD8+ T cells sorted from blood, taken in a trial of the OX40 agonist ivuxolimab. These receptor sequences come from an adult with an advanced solid tumor such as melanoma, head and neck, liver or kidney cancer. Both conserved end residues are part of each CDR3. A D gene is named only where the DNA matches it firmly. Clone size is shown for a subset of rows, as once, few, many or a class of expanded clone.

TRBJ2-5,.,TRBV19,.,TGTGCCAGTAGCGACCGGGACGCTCAAGAGACCCAGTACTTC,CASSDRDAQETQYF
TRBJ2-7,.,TRBV28,.,TGTGCCAGTCGGCGTGGTCCATTCTACGAGCAGTACTTC,CASRRGPFYEQYF
TRBJ1-4,.,TRBV27,.,TGTGCCAGCAGTTCCCGGACACTCAGCCGGGAAAAACTGTTTTTT,CASSSRTLSREKLFF
TRBJ2-1,.,TRBV19,TRBD2,TGTGCCAGTAGTATAGATCCCAGCGGGAGGATACTCGATGAGCAGTTCTTC,CASSIDPSGRILDEQFF
TRBJ2-1,.,TRBV28,.,TGTGCCAGCAGTTTGGGCAGGGGAGGCGATGAGCAGTTCTTC,CASSLGRGGDEQFF
TRBJ2-7,few,TRBV27,.,TGTGCCAGCAGTTTTGGCACTGGCTACGAGCAGTACTTC,CASSFGTGYEQYF
TRBJ1-5,.,TRBV28,.,TGTGCCAGCAGTCCCCCGATGAATCAGCCCCAGCATTTT,CASSPPMNQPQHF
TRBJ2-5,.,TRBV6-1,.,TGTGCCAGCAGCGGACAGTTCCAAGAGACCCAGTACTTC,CASSGQFQETQYF
TRBJ2-1,.,TRBV7-9,.,TGTGCCAGCAGCTTCGGGGGAAACAATGAGCAGTTCTTC,CASSFGGNNEQFF
TRBJ2-7,.,TRBV7-4,.,TGTGCCAGCAGCTTAGGTCTTGGTAACGAGCAGTACTTC,CASSLGLGNEQYF
TRBJ1-2,medium-sized,TRBV4-1,.,TGCGCCAGCAGCCAGGATGTACAGGCCCCCTATGGCTACACCTTC,CASSQDVQAPYGYTF
TRBJ1-6,.,TRBV10-2,TRBD1,TGCGCCAGCAGTGAGGCCCTTGGAGGGGGCCGTTCACCCCTCCACTTT,CASSEALGGGRSPLHF
TRBJ2-2,.,TRBV5-6,.,TGTGCCAGCAGCTGGACAGCTATGAACACCGGGGAGCTGTTTTTT,CASSWTAMNTGELFF
TRBJ2-7,.,TRBV29-1,TRBD2,TGCAGCGTTGAAAGCGGGAGTACCTACGAGCAGTACTTC,CSVESGSTYEQYF
TRBJ2-1,.,TRBV2,.,TGTGCCAGCAGTGAAGCCCCTTACAATGAGCAGTTCTTC,CASSEAPYNEQFF
TRBJ2-1,.,TRBV6-5,TRBD1,TGTGCCAGCAACGTACAGGGGGCGGCCGATGAGCAGTTCTTC,CASNVQGAADEQFF
TRBJ1-1,.,TRBV6-5,TRBD1,TGTGCCAGCAGTTGGGGACAGGGGAACACTGAAGCTTTCTTT,CASSWGQGNTEAFF
TRBJ2-1,.,TRBV15,.,TGTGCCACCAGCAGAGGTGCCAGCGGCCTATACAATGAGCAGTTCTTC,CATSRGASGLYNEQFF
TRBJ2-1,.,TRBV5-1,.,TGCGCCAGCACCATTTCGGGCTCCTACAATGAGCAGTTCTTC,CASTISGSYNEQFF
TRBJ2-1,.,TRBV27,.,TGTGCCAGCAGTGTTAGAGGCAATGAGCAGTTCTTC,CASSVRGNEQFF
TRBJ2-5,.,TRBV11-2,.,TGTGCCAGCAGCTTAGAGGTACGGGAGACCCAGTACTTC,CASSLEVRETQYF
TRBJ1-1,.,TRBV7-9,.,TGTGCCAGCAGCCCGGGCCAAGGGGAGGAAGGTGAAGCTTTCTTT,CASSPGQGEEGEAFF
TRBJ2-1,.,TRBV4-1,TRBD2,TGCGCCAGCAGCCAAACAGCGGGATTGGGGAACAATGAGCAGTTCTTC,CASSQTAGLGNNEQFF
TRBJ2-5,.,TRBV14,.,TGTGCCAGCAGCCAAGATTCGACTTCCGCGAAGACCCAGTACTTC,CASSQDSTSAKTQYF
TRBJ2-7,few,TRBV7-9,.,TGTGCCAGCAGCTACGGGACCGGCTCCTACGAGCAGTACTTC,CASSYGTGSYEQYF
TRBJ2-1,few,TRBV19,.,TGTGCCAGTAGTATAGATGGGATGACCTCCTACAATGAGCAGTTCTTC,CASSIDGMTSYNEQFF
TRBJ2-1,once,TRBV11-2,.,TGTGCCAGCAGCTTAGGAGGGTTGGGAGGTCCCTACAATGAGCAGTTCTTC,CASSLGGLGGPYNEQFF
TRBJ2-7,few,TRBV11-2,TRBD1,TGTGCCAGCAGCATCGGACAGGGTTCCTACGAGCAGTACTTC,CASSIGQGSYEQYF
TRBJ1-4,.,TRBV19,.,TGTGCCAGTAACCCCCATCGGCTTGAAAAACTGTTTTTT,CASNPHRLEKLFF
TRBJ2-3,.,TRBV27,.,TGTGCCAGCAGTCCCCTTCCCTTAAGCACAGATACGCAGTATTTT,CASSPLPLSTDTQYF
TRBJ2-7,once,TRBV4-3,.,TGCGCCAGCAGCCACCGTTCCGAGCAGTACTTC,CASSHRSEQYF
TRBJ1-1,.,TRBV1,.,TGCACCAGCAGCCAAGCCCCCCCGGGGGGCACTGAAGCTTTCTTT,CTSSQAPPGGTEAFF
TRBJ1-2,few,TRBV5-6,.,TGTGCCAGCAGCTCCGAGGGGGGACCAGCGGGCTATGGCTACACCTTC,CASSSEGGPAGYGYTF
TRBJ2-7,medium-sized,TRBV9,TRBD2,TGTGCCAGCAGCGTAGGGGAGGGCCCCTACGAGCAGTACTTC,CASSVGEGPYEQYF
TRBJ2-6,.,TRBV18,.,TGTGCCAGCTCACCGGGGGCTGACTCTGGGGCCAACGTCCTGACTTTC,CASSPGADSGANVLTF
TRBJ1-4,few,TRBV5-1,.,TGCGCCAGCAGCCTTCGGGGGGCCAGGGCTAATGAAAAACTGTTTTTT,CASSLRGARANEKLFF
TRBJ2-5,.,TRBV30,.,TGTGCCTGGAGTGTACAGGGAGACTACCAAGAGACCCAGTACTTC,CAWSVQGDYQETQYF